In this sample, the clone carrying this T cell receptor (beta chain) turned up many times. The sample comes from a study of Graves' ophthalmopathy and Graves' hyperthyroidism. Germline CDR1 SQVTM, CDR2 ANQGSEA. The germline V and J ends were trimmed by 4 bases and 5 bases, with 20 bases remaining between them. The CDR3 runs 15 residues. Exclusion applied to patients with other autoimmune diseases, uncontrolled infections, pregnancy or lactation. Investigators amplified TCR beta CDR3 regions from RNA transcripts. First-round RT-PCR relied on HTBI primers, and a second-round multiplex PCR came next. TCRdb reprocessed the multiplex PCR reads via MiXCR and lists one record per CDR3 protein. The repertoire holds about 600,000 distinct CDR3 sequences, with under 45% as singletons.

This rearrangement joins TRBV29-1 to TRBJ1-2, with D unresolved. The source is an adult man with Graves' hyperthyroidism. The material sequenced was peripheral blood or thyroid tissue (not recorded which). CDR3 nucleotides: TGCAGCGTTGTGTCTCTTGTGGCAATGGGATATGGCTACACCTTC. It codes for CSVVSLVAMGYGYTF. The variable domain in full, completed from reference TRBV29-1 and TRBJ1-2, reads SAVISQKPSRDICQRGTSLTIQCQVDSQVTMMFWYRQQPGQSLTLIATANQGSEATYESGFVIDKFPISRPNLTFSTLTVSNMSPEDSSIYLCSVVSLVAMGYGYTFGSGTRLTVV.